The source of this T cell receptor (beta chain) is a study of cytomegalovirus exposure and HLA in healthy donors. On the study more broadly: A subsequent analysis reported that the 95 to 150 validation repertoires were produced on the same platform that had also been used for the 500 to 700 first-cohort repertoires.

Germline V gene lookup returns CDR1 MGHRA and CDR2 YSYEKL. Trimming removed 0 bases at V and 3 bases at J, with 6 bases between. The CDR3 covers 13 residues. Using immunoSEQ multiplex PCR, the repertoire was profiled, and TCRdb retains in-frame clones only, with some absent. Found here are some 120,000 clones, 89% of them singletons; the top ten hold approximately 1%. Study observations and caveats: Most observed TCR sequences were rare, whereas some public TCRs were detected in many donors. The classifier was said to identify cytomegalovirus status with high specificity and sensitivity. Overall, 164 TCR beta chains were annotated as cytomegalovirus-associated.

Turning to this clone: The antigen is undetermined.

The specimen was PBMCs. The clonotype comes from a woman aged 18 to 35 in good health and CMV-seronegative. The chain is built from TRBV4-1 and TRBJ2-7; D is uncertain. In DNA form, the CDR3 reads TGCGCCAGCAGCCAAGACTGGGACTACGAGCAGTACGTC. This codes for CASSQDWDYEQYV.